The 23 T cell receptor beta chains below were found in one sample sequenced in a study of identical twins (dated by TCRdb to 2016 to 2017). Library creation used 5' RACE. The run used an Illumina HiSeq 2000. TCRdb itself trimmed the public reads at Q25 with fastp, ran MiXCR and retained productive beta chains. Identical CDR3 proteins give one entry, which carries the most common genes and DNA. For this sample the table gives around 200,000 distinct CDR3 sequences, of which around a tenth were detected only once. The leading ten clones occupy 4.5% to 5.5% of the sample. The sample was memory (CD45RO+) T cells sorted from blood. According to the study, the label for this sample's cell subset or site signals: CD45RO+ enriched T cells. The receptors originated from a woman between 18 and 29 years old in good health.

Ten or more counts support this clonotype. J is TRBJ2-3 and V is TRBV5-6, with 7 bases identical to TRBD1. After removal of 4 bases from V and 3 bases from J, the junction contained 5 bases not matched to a gene. This CDR3 region has 14 residues. The germline V gene has CDR1 SGHDT and CDR2 YYEEEE. The CDR3 is CASSAGTATDTQYF. Written as DNA, the CDR3 is TGTGCCAGCAGCGCCGGGACAGCTACAGATACGCAGTATTTT.

The chain joins TRBV2 to TRBJ1-1; D ambiguous. Germline-derived CDR1 and CDR2 are SNHLY and FYNNEI. This CDR3 comprises 13 residues. The V gene lost 5 bases and the J gene lost 5 bases, with 12 bases spanning the gap. CDR3 protein: CASSLTVGTEAFF. The CDR3 nucleotides read TGTGCCAGCAGTCTAACAGTAGGAACTGAAGCTTTCTTT.

This clonotype was detected ten times or more. The gene calls are TRBV29-1 and TRBJ2-5; D perhaps matches TRBD2 (6 bases). The V end was cut by 7 bases, the J end by 1 base, with 10 bases between. The CDR3 runs 12 residues. The V gene's germline CDR1 is SQVTM and CDR2 ANQGSEA. The CDR3 protein is CSGRVIQETQYF. As DNA, the CDR3 is TGCAGCGGGAGGGTGATCCAAGAGACCCAGTACTTC.

V usage is TRBV4-1 and J usage is TRBJ2-2, with 8 bases lining up with TRBD1. Germline V gene lookup returns CDR1 MGHRA and CDR2 YSYEKL. J lost 4 bases, V lost 1 base, and 14 bases had no gene match. The CDR3 contains 19 residues. The CDR3 region has the DNA TGCGCCAGCAGCCAAGCGCCAGGGGGCGAAGTATTTGGCACCGGGGAGCTGTTTTTT. It translates to CASSQAPGGEVFGTGELFF.

The chain is built from TRBV5-1 and TRBJ2-7; TRBD1 is a possible D gene (6 bases). The CDR3 has 14 residues. Per germline, CDR1 SGHRS and CDR2 YFSETQ. Between the trimmed V and J ends, which lost 4 bases and 2 bases, there was a span of 13 bases. In nucleotides, the CDR3 is TGCGCCAGCAGCAGGGACACCCGACCCTACGAGCAGTACTTC. It is translated as CASSRDTRPYEQYF.

This clonotype was recorded a few times. The V call is TRBV7-3, the J call TRBJ2-2, with 10 bases lining up with TRBD2. With 5 bases clipped from V and 4 bases from J, the junction kept 7 bases outside the gene matches. Germline CDR1 SGHTA, CDR2 FQGTGA. The CDR3 contains 16 residues. The DNA of the CDR3 is TGTGCCAGCAGCCCCCTAGCGGGGGCCCCCACCGGGGAGCTGTTTTTT. It specifies CASSPLAGAPTGELFF. The complete variable domain, with remaining parts taken from reference TRBV7-3 and TRBJ2-2, reads GAGVSQTPSNKVTEKGKYVELRCDPISGHTALYWYRQSLGQGPEFLIYFQGTGAADDSGLPNDRFFAVRPEGSVSTLKIQRTERGDSAVYLCASSPLAGAPTGELFFGEGSRLTVL.

This clonotype was counted ten times or more. One end of the junction is discordant with germline, which a read error may explain. This sequence joins TRBV7-7 and TRBJ2-1; 8 nucleotides line up with TRBD1. The CDR3 contains 13 residues. Germline V lookup: CDR1 SSHAT, CDR2 FNYEAQ (reference sequence). CDR3 protein: CASSSDRGDEQFF. CDR3 sequence (DNA): TGTGCTAGCAGCTCCGACAGGGGAGATGAGCAGTTCTTC.

This clonotype was recorded a few times. The chain couples TRBV5-6 to TRBJ1-1, with D unresolved. The CDR3 totals 11 residues. CDR1 SGHDT and CDR2 YYEEEE come from the germline V gene. V was pared by 1 base and J by 11 bases, with 9 bases between. This CDR3 reads CASSLMGNAFF. In DNA form, the CDR3 reads TGTGCCAGCAGCTTGATGGGTAACGCTTTCTTT.

This chain links TRBV27 with TRBJ2-7, with 12 bases that match TRBD2. V lost 0 bases, J lost 9 bases, and 15 bases stayed unmatched. Germline values: CDR1 MNHEY, CDR2 SMNVEV (reference sequence). The CDR3 loop spans 18 amino acids. The CDR3 reads CASSLSPLAGGVVSGQYF. The CDR3 nucleotides are TGTGCCAGCAGTTTATCCCCACTAGCGGGAGGTGTAGTATCGGGGCAGTACTTC.

This clonotype showed up many times. J is TRBJ2-1 and V is TRBV27, with D hard to call. Trimming removed 2 bases at V and 0 bases at J, with 8 bases between. The CDR3 spans 15 residues. Germline-derived CDR1 and CDR2 are MNHEY and SMNVEV (reference sequence). The CDR3 DNA follows: TGTGCCAGCAGTTTAGGATCTAGCTCCTACAATGAGCAGTTCTTC. It yields the protein CASSLGSSSYNEQFF.

The V and J genes are TRBV5-1 and TRBJ1-3; D gene unclear. This CDR3 has 15 amino acids. The ends were cut back, 0 bases at V and 0 bases at J, with 7 bases in the middle. CDR1 and CDR2 from the germline V gene are SGHRS and YFSETQ. The CDR3 here is CASSLEGASGNTIYF. CDR3 bases: TGCGCCAGCAGCTTGGAGGGAGCCTCTGGAAACACCATATATTTT.

The chain couples TRBV5-4 to TRBJ2-5, with 13 bases matching TRBD2. There are 16 residues in the CDR3. The V and J ends lost 6 bases and 3 bases, in that order; junction bases with no gene match: 8. Germline V gene data show CDR1 as SGHNT and CDR2 as YYREEE (reference sequence). Here the CDR3 reads CASTKLGLAGEETQYF. The CDR3 DNA is TGTGCCAGCACCAAATTAGGACTAGCGGGGGAAGAGACCCAGTACTTC.

The chain employs TRBV27 and TRBJ2-3; D unclear. V dropped 7 bases and J dropped 5 bases, with 19 bases sitting between them. Germline CDR1 reads MNHEY; CDR2 reads SMNVEV (reference sequence). The CDR3 runs 15 residues. The CDR3 region is CASMLDPLLVDTQYF. The CDR3 bases are TGTGCCAGCATGCTGGACCCACTATTAGTAGATACGCAGTATTTT.

This clonotype was observed a handful of times. The rearrangement joins TRBV3-1 to TRBJ1-1; D not resolved. The CDR3 length is 12 residues. Trimming stripped 0 bases from V and 3 bases from J, with 2 bases between. The germline V gene encodes CDR1 LGHDT and CDR2 YNNKEL (reference sequence). This CDR3 is CASSQDYTEAFF. For the CDR3, the DNA is TGTGCCAGCAGCCAAGATTACACTGAAGCTTTCTTT.

This clonotype was seen more than once but under ten times. The chain is built from TRBV4-3 and TRBJ2-1, with 9 bases identical to TRBD2. Per the germline V gene, CDR1 is LGHNA and CDR2 is YSLEER. The CDR3 spans 13 residues. The V segment lost 0 bases and the J segment 13 bases; nucleotides outside the gene matches: 4. The CDR3 bases are TGCGCCAGCAGCCAAGATTTAGCGGGAGTTCAGTTCTTC. This gives the protein CASSQDLAGVQFF.

This clonotype has ten or more counts. The gene calls are TRBV6-4 and TRBJ1-1; the D gene is possibly TRBD1 (5 bases). Germline V lookup: CDR1 MRHNA, CDR2 SNTAGT. Between the trimmed V and J ends, which lost 4 bases and 3 bases, there was a span of 9 bases. The CDR3 length is 13 residues. The CDR3 region is CASSVGPYTEAFF. The CDR3 DNA sequence: TGTGCCAGCAGTGTGGGACCTTACACTGAAGCTTTCTTT.

This clonotype was seen a handful of times. The V and J genes are TRBV12-3 or TRBV12-4 and TRBJ2-1, with D unclear. The CDR3 sequence is 16 residues long. V was pared by 6 bases and J by 0 bases, with 15 bases between. The CDR3 nucleotides are TGTGCCAGCAGCCCCGTGGAAATAGGCTCCTACAATGAGCAGTTCTTC. Encoded protein: CASSPVEIGSYNEQFF.

The chain couples TRBV28 to TRBJ2-5; the D gene is possibly TRBD1 (5 bases). The CDR3 sequence is 15 residues long. Trimming took off 3 bases at V and 4 bases at J, with 15 bases between the two ends. Germline assignment: CDR1 MDHEN and CDR2 SYDVKM. CDR3 nucleotides: TGTGCCAGCAGTTTCCTGACAGCCCTACGAGAGACCCAGTACTTC. Translated, it gives CASSFLTALRETQYF. The full variable domain, with the rest looked up from reference TRBV28 and TRBJ2-5, is DVKVTQSSRYLVKRTGEKVFLECVQDMDHENMFWYRQDPGLGLRLIYFSYDVKMKEKGDIPEGYSVSREKKERFSLILESASTNQTSMYLCASSFLTALRETQYFGPGTRLLVL.

This clonotype has more than one count but fewer than ten. The rearrangement uses TRBV20-1 and TRBJ2-2; unclear D gene. The CDR3 extends over 12 amino acids. The V end was cut by 6 bases, the J end by 5 bases, with 10 bases between. The germline V gene encodes CDR1 DFQATT and CDR2 SNEGSKA (reference sequence). The CDR3 DNA follows: TGCAGTGCCCTCACTGGTACCGGGGAGCTGTTTTTT. Amino acids: CSALTGTGELFF.

The sample holds a few counts of this clonotype. The chain employs TRBV12-3 or TRBV12-4 and TRBJ2-5; D remains unclear. CDR3 size: 16 residues. V was clipped by 4 bases and J by 5 bases, with 20 bases between them. CDR3 sequence (DNA): TGTGCCAGCAGTTCCACCTCCCGTAGCCGGCGGGAGACCCAGTACTTC. Translated: CASSSTSRSRRETQYF.

This clonotype was detected a few times. The chain combines TRBV20-1 with TRBJ2-3; D ambiguous. Deletions cut 1 base from V and 6 bases from J, with 11 bases between. CDR1 and CDR2 (germline): DFQATT, SNEGSKA (reference sequence). The CDR3 consists of 13 residues. This CDR3 reads CSARGQIRDTQYF. In DNA form, the CDR3 reads TGCAGTGCTAGAGGCCAAATTAGGGATACGCAGTATTTT.

This clonotype was seen only a few times. The rearrangement links TRBV12-3 or TRBV12-4 to TRBJ2-1, with TRBD2 matching over 11 bases. The CDR3 sequence is 13 residues long. Losses at the gene ends were 6 bases for V and 10 bases for J; bases not matched to a gene: 5. CDR3 sequence (DNA): TGTGCCAGCAGCTGGACTAGCGGGTCAGAGCAGTTCTTC. Translating it yields CASSWTSGSEQFF.

The V call is TRBV5-6, the J call TRBJ2-2; TRBD1 is a possible D gene (5 bases). The germline V and J ends were trimmed by 0 bases and 9 bases, with 9 bases remaining between them. The germline V gene has CDR1 SGHDT and CDR2 YYEEEE. CDR3 length: 13 residues. CDR3 sequence (DNA): TGTGCCAGCAGCTTGGGTCGGACACGGGAGCTGTTTTTT. Its translation is CASSLGRTRELFF.